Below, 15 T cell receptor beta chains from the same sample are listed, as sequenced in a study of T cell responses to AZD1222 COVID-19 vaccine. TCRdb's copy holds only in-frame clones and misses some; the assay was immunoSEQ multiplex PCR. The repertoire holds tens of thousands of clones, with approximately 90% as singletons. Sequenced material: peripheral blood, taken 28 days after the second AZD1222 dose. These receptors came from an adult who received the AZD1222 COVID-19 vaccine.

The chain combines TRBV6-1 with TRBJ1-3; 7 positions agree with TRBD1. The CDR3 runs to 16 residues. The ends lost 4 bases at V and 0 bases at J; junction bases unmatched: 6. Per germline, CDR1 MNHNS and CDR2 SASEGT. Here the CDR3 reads CASSVTGAFSGNTIYF. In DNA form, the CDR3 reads TGTGCCAGCAGTGTTACAGGGGCCTTCTCTGGAAACACCATATATTTT.

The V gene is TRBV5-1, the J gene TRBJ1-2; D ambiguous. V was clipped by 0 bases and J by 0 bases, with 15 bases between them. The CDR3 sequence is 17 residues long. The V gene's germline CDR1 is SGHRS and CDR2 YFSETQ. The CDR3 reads CASSLVEGSSSNYGYTF. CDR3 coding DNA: TGCGCCAGCAGCTTGGTTGAGGGCTCCTCTTCTAACTATGGCTACACCTTC.

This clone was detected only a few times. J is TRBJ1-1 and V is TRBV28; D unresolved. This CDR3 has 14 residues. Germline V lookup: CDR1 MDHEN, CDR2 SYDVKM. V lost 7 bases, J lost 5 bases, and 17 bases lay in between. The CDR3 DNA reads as TGTGCCAGCAACGCTATGGAGGGTAGAACTGAAGCTTTCTTT. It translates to CASNAMEGRTEAFF.

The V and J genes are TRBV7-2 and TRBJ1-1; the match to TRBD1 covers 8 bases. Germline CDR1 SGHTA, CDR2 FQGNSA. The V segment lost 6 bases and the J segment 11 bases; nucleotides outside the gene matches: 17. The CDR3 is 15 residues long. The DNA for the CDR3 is TGTGCCAGCAGTCCAGCAGGGGGCGCCTGGGATGAGGCTTTCTTT. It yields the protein CASSPAGGAWDEAFF.

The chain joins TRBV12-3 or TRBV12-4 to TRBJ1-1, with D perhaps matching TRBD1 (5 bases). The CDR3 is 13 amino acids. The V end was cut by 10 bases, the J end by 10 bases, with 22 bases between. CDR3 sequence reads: CATSPGPRSPAFF. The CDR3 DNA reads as TGTGCCACTTCCCCGGGACCGCGATCCCCAGCTTTCTTT.

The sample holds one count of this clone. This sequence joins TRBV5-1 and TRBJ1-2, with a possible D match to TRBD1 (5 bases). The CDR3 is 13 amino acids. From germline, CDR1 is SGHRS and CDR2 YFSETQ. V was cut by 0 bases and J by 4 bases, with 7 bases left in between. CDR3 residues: CASSLDRSYGYTF. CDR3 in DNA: TGCGCCAGCAGCTTGGACAGGAGCTATGGCTACACCTTC.

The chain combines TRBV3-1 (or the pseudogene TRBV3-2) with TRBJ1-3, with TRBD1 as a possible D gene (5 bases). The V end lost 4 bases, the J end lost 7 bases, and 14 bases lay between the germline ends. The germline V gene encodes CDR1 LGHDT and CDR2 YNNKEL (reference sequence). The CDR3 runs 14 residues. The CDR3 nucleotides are TGTGCCAGCAGCCTTGTCGGGGCGCCGAACACCATATATTTT. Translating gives CASSLVGAPNTIYF.

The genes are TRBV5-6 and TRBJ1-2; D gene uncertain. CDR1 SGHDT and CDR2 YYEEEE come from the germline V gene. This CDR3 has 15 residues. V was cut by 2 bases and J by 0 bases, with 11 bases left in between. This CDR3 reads CASSFFGDSNYGYTF. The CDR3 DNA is TGTGCCAGCAGCTTTTTCGGGGATTCTAACTATGGCTACACCTTC. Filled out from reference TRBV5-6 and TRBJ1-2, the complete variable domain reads DAGVTQSPTHLIKTRGQQVTLRCSPKSGHDTVSWYQQALGQGPQFIFQYYEEEERQRGNFPDRFSGHQFPNYSSELNVNALLLGDSALYLCASSFFGDSNYGYTFGSGTRLTVV.

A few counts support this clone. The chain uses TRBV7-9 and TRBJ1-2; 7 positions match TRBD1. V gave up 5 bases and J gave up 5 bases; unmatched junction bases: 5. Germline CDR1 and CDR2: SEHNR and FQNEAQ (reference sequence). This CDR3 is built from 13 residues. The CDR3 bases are TGTGCCAGCAGCCCCGGACAGGTTTATGGCTACACCTTC. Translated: CASSPGQVYGYTF. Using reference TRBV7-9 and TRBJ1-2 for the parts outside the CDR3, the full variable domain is DTGVSQNPRHKITKRGQNVTFRCDPISEHNRLYWYRQTLGQGPEFLTYFQNEAQLEKSRLLSDRFSAERPKGSFSTLEIQRTEQGDSAMYLCASSPGQVYGYTFGSGTRLTVV.

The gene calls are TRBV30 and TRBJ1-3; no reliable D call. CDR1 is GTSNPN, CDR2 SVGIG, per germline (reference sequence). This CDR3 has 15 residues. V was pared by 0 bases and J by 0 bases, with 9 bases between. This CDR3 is CAWSVRLSSGNTIYF. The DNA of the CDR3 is TGTGCCTGGAGTGTACGGTTGAGCTCTGGAAACACCATATATTTT.

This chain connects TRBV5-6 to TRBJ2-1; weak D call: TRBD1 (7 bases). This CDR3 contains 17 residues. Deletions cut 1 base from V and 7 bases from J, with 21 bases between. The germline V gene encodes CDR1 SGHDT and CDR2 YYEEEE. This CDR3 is CASSLRSGGVRGNEQFF. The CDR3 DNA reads TGTGCCAGCAGCTTGAGGAGCGGCGGGGTCAGGGGGAATGAGCAGTTCTTC.

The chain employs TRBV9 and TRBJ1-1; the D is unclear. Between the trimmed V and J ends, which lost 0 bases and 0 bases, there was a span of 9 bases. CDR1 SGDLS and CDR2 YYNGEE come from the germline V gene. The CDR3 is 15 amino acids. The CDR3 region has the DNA TGTGCCAGCAGCGTAGGAGGGCCAATGAACACTGAAGCTTTCTTT. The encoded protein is CASSVGGPMNTEAFF.

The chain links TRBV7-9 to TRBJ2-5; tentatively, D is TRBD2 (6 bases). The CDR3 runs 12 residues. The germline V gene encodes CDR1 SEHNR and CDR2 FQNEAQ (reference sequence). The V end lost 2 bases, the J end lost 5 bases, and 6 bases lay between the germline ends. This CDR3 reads CASSLRGETQYF. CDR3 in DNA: TGTGCCAGCAGCTTACGGGGGGAGACCCAGTACTTC.

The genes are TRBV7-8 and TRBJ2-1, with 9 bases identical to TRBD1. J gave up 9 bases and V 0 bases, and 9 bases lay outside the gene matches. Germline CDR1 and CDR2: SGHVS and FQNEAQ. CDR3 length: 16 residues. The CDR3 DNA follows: TGTGCCAGCAGCTTAGCGGGACAGGGTAGGCTACGTGAGCAGTTCTTC. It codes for CASSLAGQGRLREQFF.

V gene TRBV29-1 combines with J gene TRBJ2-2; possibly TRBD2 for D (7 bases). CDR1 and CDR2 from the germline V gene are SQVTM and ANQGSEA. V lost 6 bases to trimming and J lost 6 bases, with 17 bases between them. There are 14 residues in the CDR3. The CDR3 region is CSVLVRGAAGELFF. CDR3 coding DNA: TGCAGCGTCCTTGTACGGGGGGCAGCCGGGGAGCTGTTTTTT.